The rows below give T cell receptor beta chains drawn from one sample of a study of blood T cell repertoires in COVID-19. Repertoires were generated with immunoSEQ multiplex PCR, while TCRdb's copy carries only in-frame clones and drops some. This sample has under 170,000 clones, with around 85% found just once. Sequenced: peripheral blood. These receptors were taken from a man between 65 and 80 years old with acute or convalescent COVID-19. Both conserved end residues are part of each CDR3.

V: TRBV30; J: TRBJ1-3; CDR3: CAWLQGSGNTIYF
V: TRBV14; J: TRBJ1-4; CDR3: CASSRGRTGEKLFF
V: TRBV7-3; J: TRBJ1-1; CDR3: CASSLDRATEAFF
V: TRBV7-2; J: TRBJ2-5; CDR3: CASGAGTSFSETQYF
V: TRBV5-1; J: TRBJ2-6; CDR3: CASTWGAPGANVLTF
V: TRBV18; J: TRBJ2-5; CDR3: CASSPLVAGVSETQYF
V: TRBV5-5; J: TRBJ2-2; CDR3: CASSFVAGGPNRELFF
V: TRBV25-1; J: TRBJ1-1; CDR3: CASSDTVNTEAFF
V: TRBV28; J: TRBJ2-7; CDR3: CASSFGGSREQYF
V: TRBV28; J: TRBJ2-5; CDR3: CASRPPGTGWETQYF
V: TRBV5-1; J: TRBJ2-1; CDR3: CASSSSGTTYNEQFF
V: TRBV11-2; J: TRBJ1-3; CDR3: CASSSMTFNSGNTIYF
V: TRBV6-5; J: TRBJ1-3; CDR3: CASSGLGQGRNTIYF
V: TRBV3-1/TRBV3-2; J: TRBJ2-7; CDR3: CASSRESRGIDEQYF
V: TRBV5-1; J: TRBJ2-3; CDR3: CASSLAGGFSDTQYF
V: TRBV14; J: TRBJ2-1; CDR3: CASSLRQGGYNEQFF
V: TRBV6-4; J: TRBJ2-3; CDR3: CASSAVASTDTQYF
V: TRBV7-2; J: TRBJ1-2; CDR3: CASSLGDRNYGYTF
V: TRBV2; J: TRBJ2-3; CDR3: CASSERTYTDTQYF
V: TRBV5-4; J: TRBJ1-1; CDR3: CASSLATGRYTEAFF
V: TRBV19; J: TRBJ2-1; CDR3: CASSQGLAGDHEQFF
V: TRBV7-2; J: TRBJ2-1; CDR3: CASSLVGGAGTFYNEQFF
V: TRBV29-1; J: TRBJ1-1; CDR3: CSVDSGSNTEAFF
V: TRBV28; J: TRBJ2-2; CDR3: CASSLRDYLTGELFF
V: TRBV7-2; J: TRBJ2-3; CDR3: CASSWRGRQPTDTQYF
V: TRBV29-1; J: TRBJ1-2; CDR3: CSAGQGGYGYTF
V: TRBV27; J: TRBJ2-1; CDR3: CASSFLPGTEPYNEQFF
V: TRBV19; J: TRBJ1-1; CDR3: CASSPDRGGTEAFF
V: TRBV21-1; J: TRBJ1-1; CDR3: CASSPRGGNTEAFF
V: TRBV28; J: TRBJ2-7; CDR3: CASSLAGVQYF
V: TRBV6-5; J: TRBJ1-5; CDR3: CASSSGRGDPQHF
V: TRBV7-2; J: TRBJ1-5; CDR3: CASSLTGFEPQHF
V: TRBV28; J: TRBJ1-3; CDR3: CASSLPPGQGAVNTIYF
V: TRBV5-1; J: TRBJ1-2; CDR3: CASSLSGQGARGYTF
V: TRBV9; J: TRBJ1-1; CDR3: CASSPGLWNTEAFF
V: TRBV6-2/TRBV6-3; J: TRBJ2-1; CDR3: CASSRRESSYNEQFF
V: TRBV7-2; J: TRBJ2-1; CDR3: CASSLAASSYNEQFF
V: TRBV4-1; J: TRBJ2-1; CDR3: CASSQDVEDPSYNEQFF
V: TRBV19; J: TRBJ1-1; CDR3: CASSIGRGSTEAFF
V: TRBV4-2; J: TRBJ2-7; CDR3: CASSPTGTGLEEQYF
V: TRBV19; J: TRBJ2-1; CDR3: CASSIDWLAGGREQFF
V: TRBV6-5; J: TRBJ1-5; CDR3: CASSTDRGQQPQHF
V: TRBV9; J: TRBJ2-3; CDR3: CASSGTGGGSTDTQYF
V: TRBV2; J: TRBJ2-7; CDR3: CASSEGGYEQYF
V: TRBV11-1; J: TRBJ2-5; CDR3: CASKRTSGGETQYF